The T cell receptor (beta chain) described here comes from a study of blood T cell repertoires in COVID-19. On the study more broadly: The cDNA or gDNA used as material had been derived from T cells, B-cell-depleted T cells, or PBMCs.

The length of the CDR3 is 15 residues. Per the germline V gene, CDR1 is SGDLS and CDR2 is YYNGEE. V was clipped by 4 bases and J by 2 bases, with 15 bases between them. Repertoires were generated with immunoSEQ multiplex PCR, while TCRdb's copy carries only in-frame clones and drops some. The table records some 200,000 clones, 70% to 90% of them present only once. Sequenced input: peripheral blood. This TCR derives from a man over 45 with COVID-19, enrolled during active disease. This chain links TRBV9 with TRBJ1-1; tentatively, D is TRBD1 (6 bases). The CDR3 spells CASSSGTLGNTEAFF. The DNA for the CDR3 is TGTGCCAGCAGCTCCGGGACATTGGGAAACACTGAAGCTTTCTTT.